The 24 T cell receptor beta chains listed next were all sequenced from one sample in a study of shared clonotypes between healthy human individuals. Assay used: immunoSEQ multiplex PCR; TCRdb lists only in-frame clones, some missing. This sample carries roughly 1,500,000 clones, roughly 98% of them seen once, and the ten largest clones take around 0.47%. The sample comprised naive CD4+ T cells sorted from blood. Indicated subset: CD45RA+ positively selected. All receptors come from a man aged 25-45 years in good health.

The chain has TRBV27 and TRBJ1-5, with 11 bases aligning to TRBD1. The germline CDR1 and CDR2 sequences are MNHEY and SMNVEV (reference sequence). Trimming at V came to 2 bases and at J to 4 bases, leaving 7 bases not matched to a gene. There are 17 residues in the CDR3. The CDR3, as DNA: TGTGCCAGCAGTTTACGGGGGACAGGGGGAACGAATCAGCCCCAGCATTTT. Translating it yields CASSLRGTGGTNQPQHF.

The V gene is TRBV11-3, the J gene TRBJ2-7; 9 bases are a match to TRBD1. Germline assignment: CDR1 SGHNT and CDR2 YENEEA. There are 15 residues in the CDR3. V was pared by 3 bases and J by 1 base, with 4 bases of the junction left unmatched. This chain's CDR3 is CASSLSGTGSYEQYF. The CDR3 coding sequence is TGTGCCAGCAGCTTGAGCGGGACAGGGTCCTACGAGCAGTACTTC.

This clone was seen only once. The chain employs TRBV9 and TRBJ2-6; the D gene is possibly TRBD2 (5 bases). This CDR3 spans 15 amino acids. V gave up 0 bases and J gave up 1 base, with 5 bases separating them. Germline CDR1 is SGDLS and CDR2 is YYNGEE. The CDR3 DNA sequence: TGTGCCAGCAGCGTAGGGGAGTCTGGGGCCAACGTCCTGACTTTC. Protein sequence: CASSVGESGANVLTF.

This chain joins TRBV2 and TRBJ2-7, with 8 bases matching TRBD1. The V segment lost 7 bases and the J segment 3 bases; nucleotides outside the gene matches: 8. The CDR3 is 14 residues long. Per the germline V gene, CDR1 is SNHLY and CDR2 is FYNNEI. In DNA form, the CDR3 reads TGTGCCAGCACGCCGGGACAGGAGAACTACGAGCAGTACTTC. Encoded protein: CASTPGQENYEQYF. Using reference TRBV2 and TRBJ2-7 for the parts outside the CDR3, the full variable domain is EPEVTQTPSHQVTQMGQEVILRCVPISNHLYFYWYRQILGQKVEFLVSFYNNEISEKSEIFDDQFSVERPDGSNFTLKIRSTKLEDSAMYFCASTPGQENYEQYFGPGTRLTVT.

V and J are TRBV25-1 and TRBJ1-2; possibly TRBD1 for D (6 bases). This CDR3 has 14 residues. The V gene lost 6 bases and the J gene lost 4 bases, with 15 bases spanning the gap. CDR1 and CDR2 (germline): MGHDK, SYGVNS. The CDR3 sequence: CASREGDTPYGYTF. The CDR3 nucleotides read TGTGCCAGCAGGGAGGGGGACACTCCCTATGGCTACACCTTC.

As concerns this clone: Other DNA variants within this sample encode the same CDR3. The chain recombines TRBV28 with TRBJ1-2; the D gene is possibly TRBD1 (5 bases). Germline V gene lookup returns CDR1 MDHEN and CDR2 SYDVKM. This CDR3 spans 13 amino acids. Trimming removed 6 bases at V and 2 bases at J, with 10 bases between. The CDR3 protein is CASRGTANYGYTF. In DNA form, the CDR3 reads TGTGCCAGCAGAGGGACTGCAAACTATGGCTACACCTTC.

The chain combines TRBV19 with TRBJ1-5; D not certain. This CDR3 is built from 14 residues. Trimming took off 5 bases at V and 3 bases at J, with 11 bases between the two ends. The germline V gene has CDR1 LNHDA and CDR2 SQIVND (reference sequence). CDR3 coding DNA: TGTGCCAGTAGTCCCCGCCAGAACAATCAGCCCCAGCATTTT. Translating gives CASSPRQNNQPQHF.

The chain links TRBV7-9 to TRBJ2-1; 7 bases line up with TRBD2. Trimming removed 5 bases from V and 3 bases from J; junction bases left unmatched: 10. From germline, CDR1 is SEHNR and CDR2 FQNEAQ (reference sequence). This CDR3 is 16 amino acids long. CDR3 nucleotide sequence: TGTGCCAGCAGCCACGACACTAGCGCCAACTACAATGAGCAGTTCTTC. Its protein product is CASSHDTSANYNEQFF.

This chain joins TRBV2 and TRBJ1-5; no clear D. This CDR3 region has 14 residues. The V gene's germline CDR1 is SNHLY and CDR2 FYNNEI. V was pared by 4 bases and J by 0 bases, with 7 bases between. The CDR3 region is CASSVTFSNQPQHF. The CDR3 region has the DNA TGTGCCAGCAGTGTCACCTTTAGCAATCAGCCCCAGCATTTT.

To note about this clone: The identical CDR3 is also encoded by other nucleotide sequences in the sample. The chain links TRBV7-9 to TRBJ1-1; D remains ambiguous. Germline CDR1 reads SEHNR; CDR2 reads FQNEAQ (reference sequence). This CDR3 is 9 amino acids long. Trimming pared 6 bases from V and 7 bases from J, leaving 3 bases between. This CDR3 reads CASSNEAFF. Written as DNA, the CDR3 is TGTGCCAGCAGTAATGAAGCTTTCTTT.

CDR3 amino acids: CSVETSFNEKLFF. The CDR3 nucleotides read TGCAGCGTTGAAACCAGTTTTAATGAAAAACTGTTTTTT. V and J are TRBV29-1 and TRBJ1-4; D call uncertain. Trimming cost V 2 bases and J 4 bases, with 8 bases left between them. Germline-derived CDR1 and CDR2 are SQVTM and ANQGSEA. The CDR3 has 13 residues.

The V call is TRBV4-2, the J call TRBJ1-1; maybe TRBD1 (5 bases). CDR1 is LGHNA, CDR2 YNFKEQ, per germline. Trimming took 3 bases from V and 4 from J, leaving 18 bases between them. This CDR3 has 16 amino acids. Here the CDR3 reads CASSQTAGLSFTEAFF. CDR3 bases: TGTGCCAGCAGCCAGACCGCGGGGCTCTCCTTCACTGAAGCTTTCTTT.

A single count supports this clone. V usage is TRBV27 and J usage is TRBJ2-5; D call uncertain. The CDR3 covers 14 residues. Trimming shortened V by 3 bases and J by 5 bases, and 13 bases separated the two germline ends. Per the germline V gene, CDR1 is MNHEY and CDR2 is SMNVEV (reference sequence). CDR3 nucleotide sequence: TGTGCCAGCAGTTTCGCAGGTGTTATGGAGACCCAGTACTTC. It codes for CASSFAGVMETQYF.

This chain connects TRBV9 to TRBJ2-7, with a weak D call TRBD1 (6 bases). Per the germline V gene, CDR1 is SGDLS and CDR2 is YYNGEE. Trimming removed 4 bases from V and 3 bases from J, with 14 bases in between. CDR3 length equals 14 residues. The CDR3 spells CASSMRQENYEQYF. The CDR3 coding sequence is TGTGCCAGCAGCATGAGACAGGAAAACTACGAGCAGTACTTC.

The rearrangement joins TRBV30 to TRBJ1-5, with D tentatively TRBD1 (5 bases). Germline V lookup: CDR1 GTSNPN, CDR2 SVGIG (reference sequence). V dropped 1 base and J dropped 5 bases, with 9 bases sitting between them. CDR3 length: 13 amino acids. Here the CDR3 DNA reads TGTGCCTGGAGTGGGGGGGAATATCAGCCCCAGCATTTT. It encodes CAWSGGEYQPQHF.

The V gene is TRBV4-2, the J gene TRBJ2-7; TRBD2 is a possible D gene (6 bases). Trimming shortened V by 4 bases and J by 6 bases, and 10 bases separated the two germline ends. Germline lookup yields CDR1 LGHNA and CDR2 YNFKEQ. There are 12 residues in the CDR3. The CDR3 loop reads CASSPDGGEQYF. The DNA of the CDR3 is TGTGCCAGCAGCCCGGACGGGGGCGAGCAGTACTTC.

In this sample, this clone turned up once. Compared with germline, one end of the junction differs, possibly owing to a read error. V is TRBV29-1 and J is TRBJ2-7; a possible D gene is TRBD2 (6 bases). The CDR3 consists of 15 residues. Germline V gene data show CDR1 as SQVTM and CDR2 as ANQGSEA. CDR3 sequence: CSVVRSGTSSSEQYF. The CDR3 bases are TGCAGCGTTGTAAGGTCCGGGACTTCATCCTCCGAGCAGTACTTC.

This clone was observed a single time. The CDR3 sequence: CASSIISPTGEQFF. The CDR3 nucleotides read TGTGCCAGTAGTATTATATCCCCCACGGGTGAGCAGTTCTTC. The V call is TRBV19, the J call TRBJ2-1, with D hard to call. V lost 3 bases, J lost 9 bases, and 15 bases lay in between. Germline V CDR1 and CDR2: LNHDA, SQIVND (reference sequence). This CDR3 region has 14 residues. The full variable domain, its missing parts supplied by reference TRBV19 and TRBJ2-1, is DGGITQSPKYLFRKEGQNVTLSCEQNLNHDAMYWYRQDPGQGLRLIYYSQIVNDFQKGDIAEGYSVSREKKESFPLTVTSAQKNPTAFYLCASSIISPTGEQFFGPGTRLTVL.

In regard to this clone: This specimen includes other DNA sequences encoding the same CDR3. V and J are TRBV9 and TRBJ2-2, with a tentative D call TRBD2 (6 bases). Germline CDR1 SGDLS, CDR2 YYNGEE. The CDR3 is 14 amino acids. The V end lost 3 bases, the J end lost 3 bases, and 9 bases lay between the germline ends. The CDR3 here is CASSAGLHTGELFF. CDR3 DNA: TGTGCCAGCAGCGCGGGACTCCACACCGGGGAGCTGTTTTTT.

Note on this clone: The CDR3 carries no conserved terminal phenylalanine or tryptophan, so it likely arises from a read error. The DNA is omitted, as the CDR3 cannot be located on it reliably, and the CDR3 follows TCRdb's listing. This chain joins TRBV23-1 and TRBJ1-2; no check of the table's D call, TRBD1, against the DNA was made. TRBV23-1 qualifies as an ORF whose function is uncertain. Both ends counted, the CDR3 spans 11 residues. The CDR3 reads CASSQSGQAVT.

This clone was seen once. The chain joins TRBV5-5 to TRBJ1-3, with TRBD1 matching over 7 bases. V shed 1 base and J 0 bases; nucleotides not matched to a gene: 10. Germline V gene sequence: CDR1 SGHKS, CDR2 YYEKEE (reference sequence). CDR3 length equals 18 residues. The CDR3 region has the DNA TGTGCCAGCAGCTTGTATTCGACAGGGACCTACTCTGGAAACACCATATATTTT. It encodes CASSLYSTGTYSGNTIYF.

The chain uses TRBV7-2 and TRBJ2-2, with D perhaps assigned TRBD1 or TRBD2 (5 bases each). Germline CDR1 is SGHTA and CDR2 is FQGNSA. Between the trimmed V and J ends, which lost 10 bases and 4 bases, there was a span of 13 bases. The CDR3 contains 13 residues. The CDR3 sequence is CAIDGDLTGELFF. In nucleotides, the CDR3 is TGTGCCATCGACGGGGACCTCACCGGGGAGCTGTTTTTT.

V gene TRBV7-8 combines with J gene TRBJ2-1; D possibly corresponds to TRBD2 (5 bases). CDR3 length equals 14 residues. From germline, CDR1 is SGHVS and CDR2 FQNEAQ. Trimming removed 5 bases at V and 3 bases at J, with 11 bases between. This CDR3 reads CASSPPGYYNEQFF. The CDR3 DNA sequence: TGTGCCAGCAGCCCCCCGGGGTACTACAATGAGCAGTTCTTC.

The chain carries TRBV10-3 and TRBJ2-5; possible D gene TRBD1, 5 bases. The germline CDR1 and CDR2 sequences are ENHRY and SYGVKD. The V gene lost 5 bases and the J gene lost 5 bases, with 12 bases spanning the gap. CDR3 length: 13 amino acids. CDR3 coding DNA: TGTGCCATCAGTTTAGGGGCAGGGGAGACCCAGTACTTC. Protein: CAISLGAGETQYF.